The rows below give T cell receptor beta chains drawn from one sample of a study of OX40 agonist ivuxolimab in advanced cancers. The data were produced by immunoSEQ multiplex PCR, yet TCRdb's version contains in-frame clones alone and is incomplete. The repertoire consists of around 19,000 clones, with approximately 78% occurring once and the leading ten covering approximately 16%. This sample comprised CD4+ or CD8+ T cells sorted from blood, obtained in a trial of the OX40 agonist ivuxolimab. These receptors came from an adult with an advanced solid tumor such as melanoma, head and neck, liver or kidney cancer. Each CDR3 is given with its conserved first and last residue. A D gene is named only where the DNA matches it firmly. Rows give clone size only sometimes, using once, few, many, or a class for an expanded clone.

CDR3nt: TGTGCCAGCAACGGACTAGCGGGACCCCACGAGCAGTACTTC
CDR3aa: CASNGLAGPHEQYF
j_gene: TRBJ2-7
abundance: -
v_gene: TRBV7-3
d_gene: TRBD2

CDR3nt: TGTGCCAGCAGTTTAAGACAGGGGTTCAATCAGCCCCAGCATTTT
CDR3aa: CASSLRQGFNQPQHF
j_gene: TRBJ1-5
abundance: -
v_gene: TRBV28
d_gene: TRBD1

CDR3nt: TGTGCCAGCACCGCGGAGAGGGCAAGGTGGAACACTGAAGCTTTCTTT
CDR3aa: CASTAERARWNTEAFF
j_gene: TRBJ1-1
abundance: -
v_gene: TRBV28
d_gene: -

CDR3nt: TGTGCCAGCAGCTTAGCTGTCGGCAGCTCTGGAAACACCATATATTTT
CDR3aa: CASSLAVGSSGNTIYF
j_gene: TRBJ1-3
abundance: -
v_gene: TRBV7-6
d_gene: -

CDR3nt: TGTGCCAGCAGGGGGACTAGCGGGTGCAGACTCGGGACGCAGTATTTT
CDR3aa: CASRGTSGCRLGTQYF
j_gene: TRBJ2-3
abundance: few
v_gene: TRBV6-4
d_gene: TRBD2

CDR3nt: TGCGCCAGCAGCTTGGCCCTAGCGGCAACCACCGGGGAGCTGTTTTTT
CDR3aa: CASSLALAATTGELFF
j_gene: TRBJ2-2
abundance: -
v_gene: TRBV5-1
d_gene: TRBD2

CDR3nt: TGCGCCAGCAGCCAAGATATCCAGAAGGGTTTTGGAAACACCATATATTTT
CDR3aa: CASSQDIQKGFGNTIYF
j_gene: TRBJ1-3
abundance: -
v_gene: TRBV5-4
d_gene: -

CDR3nt: TGTGCCAGCAGTGAAGTTGGAGGCTACACCTTC
CDR3aa: CASSEVGGYTF
j_gene: TRBJ1-2
abundance: -
v_gene: TRBV6-1
d_gene: -

CDR3nt: TGTGCCAGCAGCTTAACGTTGGGCGAAAATGAGCAGTTCTTC
CDR3aa: CASSLTLGENEQFF
j_gene: TRBJ2-1
abundance: -
v_gene: TRBV7-3
d_gene: -

CDR3nt: TGTGCCAGCAGCCTCCAGACAGACGGGGCCAACGTCCTGACTTTC
CDR3aa: CASSLQTDGANVLTF
j_gene: TRBJ2-6
abundance: medium-sized
v_gene: TRBV6-6
d_gene: -

CDR3nt: TGTGCCAGCAGCCAAGATTTAGGGACAGGGCGTTATGGCTACACCTTC
CDR3aa: CASSQDLGTGRYGYTF
j_gene: TRBJ1-2
abundance: once
v_gene: TRBV4-2
d_gene: TRBD1

CDR3nt: TGTGCCAGCAGCTTGGCCACGGGGGGCTACACTGAAGCTTTCTTT
CDR3aa: CASSLATGGYTEAFF
j_gene: TRBJ1-1
abundance: -
v_gene: TRBV5-4
d_gene: -

CDR3nt: TGTGCTAGTGGTTCGGGACAGATCCAAGAGACCCAGTACTTC
CDR3aa: CASGSGQIQETQYF
j_gene: TRBJ2-5
abundance: -
v_gene: TRBV12-5
d_gene: TRBD1

CDR3nt: TGTGCCAGCAGTTCAGCGGGGGGGCTGACCGGGGAGCTGTTTTTT
CDR3aa: CASSSAGGLTGELFF
j_gene: TRBJ2-2
abundance: -
v_gene: TRBV6-5
d_gene: TRBD2

CDR3nt: TGTGCCAGCAGCTTAGCGGGCTACGAGCAGTACTTC
CDR3aa: CASSLAGYEQYF
j_gene: TRBJ2-7
abundance: -
v_gene: TRBV11-2
d_gene: -

CDR3nt: TGCAGCGCCCTAGCGGGAGGGCCGGGGGATGAGCAGTTCTTC
CDR3aa: CSALAGGPGDEQFF
j_gene: TRBJ2-1
abundance: -
v_gene: TRBV29-1
d_gene: TRBD2

CDR3nt: TGTGCCAGCAGCCCTCATGGGAACACTGAAGCTTTCTTT
CDR3aa: CASSPHGNTEAFF
j_gene: TRBJ1-1
abundance: -
v_gene: TRBV7-9
d_gene: -

CDR3nt: TGTGCCAGCAGTTACTCGAGGACCGGGTCACCCCTCCACTTT
CDR3aa: CASSYSRTGSPLHF
j_gene: TRBJ1-6
abundance: -
v_gene: TRBV6-6
d_gene: -

CDR3nt: TGCGCCAGCAGCTTGGAAGGCAGGGGAGAGACCCAGTACTTC
CDR3aa: CASSLEGRGETQYF
j_gene: TRBJ2-5
abundance: -
v_gene: TRBV5-1
d_gene: -

CDR3nt: TGTGCCTGGAGCGCAGGGTTCGAAAACACCATATATTTT
CDR3aa: CAWSAGFENTIYF
j_gene: TRBJ1-3
abundance: few
v_gene: TRBV30
d_gene: -

CDR3nt: TGTGCCAGCAGTTACTCTCAGGGCCTCTCAGATACGCAGTATTTT
CDR3aa: CASSYSQGLSDTQYF
j_gene: TRBJ2-3
abundance: -
v_gene: TRBV6-5
d_gene: -

CDR3nt: TGTGCCAGCAGCTTAATATCGGGGGCGGGTACTGAAGCTTTCTTT
CDR3aa: CASSLISGAGTEAFF
j_gene: TRBJ1-1
abundance: -
v_gene: TRBV7-3
d_gene: -

CDR3nt: TGTGCCAGCAGCTCGCGGGGCTATCTGGAGATAGAGACCCAGTACTTC
CDR3aa: CASSSRGYLEIETQYF
j_gene: TRBJ2-5
abundance: -
v_gene: TRBV7-2
d_gene: -

CDR3nt: TGTGCCATCAGTTCCCAGTTGAGTGAGCAGTACTTC
CDR3aa: CAISSQLSEQYF
j_gene: TRBJ2-7
abundance: -
v_gene: TRBV10-3
d_gene: -

CDR3nt: TGTGCCAGCAGCCGGACAGGGGGAATGACAGAGACCCAGTACTTC
CDR3aa: CASSRTGGMTETQYF
j_gene: TRBJ2-5
abundance: -
v_gene: TRBV5-4
d_gene: TRBD1

CDR3nt: TGTGCCAGCAGCTTAGCCCCCGGGGGACTTCAAGGGTACTTC
CDR3aa: CASSLAPGGLQGYF
j_gene: TRBJ2-5
abundance: -
v_gene: TRBV11-3
d_gene: -

CDR3nt: TGTGCCAGCAGCTTAGACGGGAGCAATCAGCCCCAGCATTTT
CDR3aa: CASSLDGSNQPQHF
j_gene: TRBJ1-5
abundance: few
v_gene: TRBV7-9
d_gene: -

CDR3nt: TGTGCCAGCAGCTCCCCCCCCGGGACCCCCACACACTTT
CDR3aa: CASSSPPGTPTHF
j_gene: TRBJ1-6
abundance: -
v_gene: TRBV11-2
d_gene: -

CDR3nt: TGTGCCAGCAGCTTAGGGTCGGGGGCTGGCACTGAAGCTTTCTTT
CDR3aa: CASSLGSGAGTEAFF
j_gene: TRBJ1-1
abundance: -
v_gene: TRBV11-3
d_gene: -

CDR3nt: TGTGCCAGTAGTCCTCGACAGACGACGAGTTACGAGCAGTACTTC
CDR3aa: CASSPRQTTSYEQYF
j_gene: TRBJ2-7
abundance: -
v_gene: TRBV19
d_gene: -

CDR3nt: TGTGCCAGCAGCTTGAGGGGGGCGGGCCTGCAAGAGACCCAGTACTTC
CDR3aa: CASSLRGAGLQETQYF
j_gene: TRBJ2-5
abundance: -
v_gene: TRBV5-4
d_gene: -

CDR3nt: TGTGCCAGCAGTTATTATTCAGAAGCTTTCTTT
CDR3aa: CASSYYSEAFF
j_gene: TRBJ1-1
abundance: -
v_gene: TRBV6-5
d_gene: -

CDR3nt: TGTGCCACTAAGAAAGGGGGGCAAGGCAATCAGCCCCAGCATTTT
CDR3aa: CATKKGGQGNQPQHF
j_gene: TRBJ1-5
abundance: -
v_gene: TRBV6-1
d_gene: -

CDR3nt: TGTGCCAGCAGCCAAGATTTAGGGACAGGGCGTTATGGCTACACCTTC
CDR3aa: CASSQDLGTGRYGYTF
j_gene: TRBJ1-2
abundance: -
v_gene: TRBV7-2
d_gene: TRBD1

CDR3nt: TGTGCCAGCAGCTTGACCGGGGCCGGAGAGCAGTACTTC
CDR3aa: CASSLTGAGEQYF
j_gene: TRBJ2-7
abundance: -
v_gene: TRBV5-4
d_gene: -

CDR3nt: TGTGCCAGCAGCCGACGCGCAAACAGCAGGGACAACACTGAAGCTTTCTTT
CDR3aa: CASSRRANSRDNTEAFF
j_gene: TRBJ1-1
abundance: -
v_gene: TRBV11-3
d_gene: -

CDR3nt: TGTGCCAGCAGTGAAAATACAGGGAGGACTGAAGCTTTCTTT
CDR3aa: CASSENTGRTEAFF
j_gene: TRBJ1-1
abundance: -
v_gene: TRBV25-1
d_gene: -